This T cell receptor (beta chain) was profiled in a study of blood T cells in healthy people across ages. Findings and limits, study-wide: More naive CD4+ cells and higher diversity were found in long-lived than in aged donors.

Sample-barcoded 5' priming and a J-beta primer mix drove a second PCR of 7 to 11 cycles. TCRdb independently ran MiXCR on the 5' RACE reads; one entry per CDR3 protein. The repertoire holds roughly 700,000 distinct CDR3 sequences, roughly 25% seen once, with under 9.5% in the top ten. As regards this clonotype: Its cognate antigen is unknown.

Per germline, CDR1 SQVTM and CDR2 ANQGSEA. This CDR3 has 14 amino acids. Another study also made use of these data, one on T cells of mothers and their children. This second study says: Overlap measured in related mother-child pairs was slightly, non-significantly higher than in unrelated pairs.

The chain is built from TRBV29-1 and TRBJ2-5; 11 nucleotides align to TRBD2. Matching the DNA end better, TRBJ2-7 makes the J call doubtful. This clonotype was obtained from a boy aged 5-17 years in good health. What was sequenced was blood. For the CDR3, the DNA is TGCAGCGTGGAGGGACTAGCGGAGTCCTACGAGCAGTACTTC. Residues: CSVEGLAESYEQYF.